The 19 T cell receptor beta chains below come from one sample, sequenced in a study of blood T cell repertoires in COVID-19. Method: immunoSEQ multiplex PCR; TCRdb's copy keeps in-frame clones and lacks some. The sample has about 150,000 clones, roughly 88% seen once. Sequencing input: peripheral blood. These receptors originate from a man in his fifties or sixties with COVID-19, enrolled during active disease.

This chain joins TRBV28 and TRBJ1-1; 8 bases agree with TRBD1. Per the germline V gene, CDR1 is MDHEN and CDR2 is SYDVKM. After removal of 5 bases from V and 2 bases from J, the junction contained 7 bases not matched to a gene. The CDR3 sequence is 15 residues long. DNA for the CDR3: TGTGCCAGCAGTAGCGGACAGGGAGTTAACACTGAAGCTTTCTTT. It translates to CASSSGQGVNTEAFF. The whole variable domain, filled in from reference TRBV28 and TRBJ1-1, reads DVKVTQSSRYLVKRTGEKVFLECVQDMDHENMFWYRQDPGLGLRLIYFSYDVKMKEKGDIPEGYSVSREKKERFSLILESASTNQTSMYLCASSSGQGVNTEAFFGQGTRLTVV.

V is TRBV29-1 and J is TRBJ2-7; perhaps TRBD1 as D (6 bases). Trimming left V 3 bases short and J 0 bases short, with 9 bases between. This CDR3 spans 13 amino acids. CDR1 and CDR2 from the germline V gene are SQVTM and ANQGSEA. As DNA, the CDR3 is TGCAGCGTTGATCAGGGGAGCTCCTACGAGCAGTACTTC. It specifies CSVDQGSSYEQYF.

Details on this clone: The same CDR3 also results from other DNA sequences found in this sample. This chain connects TRBV7-9 to TRBJ1-6, with 8 bases matching TRBD1. From germline, CDR1 is SEHNR and CDR2 FQNEAQ (reference sequence). V was pared by 5 bases and J by 9 bases, with 6 bases of the junction left unmatched. This CDR3 region has 14 residues. DNA for the CDR3: TGTGCCAGCAGCACTGACAGGGGCTTTTCACCCCTCCACTTT. Its protein product is CASSTDRGFSPLHF.

V and J are TRBV9 and TRBJ1-6, with a weak D call TRBD1 (6 bases). V lost 4 bases to trimming and J lost 10 bases, with 12 bases between them. The CDR3 sequence is 13 residues long. Germline V gene sequence: CDR1 SGDLS, CDR2 YYNGEE. CDR3 loop: CASSPDSDSPLHF. DNA of the CDR3: TGTGCCAGCAGCCCGGACAGTGACTCACCCCTCCACTTT.

The V and J genes are TRBV12-3 or TRBV12-4 and TRBJ1-5; 8 bases align to TRBD1. The length of the CDR3 is 12 residues. J was trimmed by 6 bases and V by 11 bases; bases with no gene match: 6. CDR3 residues: CAGLDRAQPQHF. As DNA, the CDR3 is TGTGCCGGCCTGGACAGGGCTCAGCCCCAGCATTTT.

The rearrangement links TRBV6-5 to TRBJ1-6, with TRBD1 matching 8 bases. J was trimmed by 8 bases and V by 8 bases; bases with no gene match: 2. CDR1 and CDR2 (germline): MNHEY, SVGAGI. The CDR3 contains 12 residues. CDR3 sequence reads: CASRDRYSPLHF. In DNA, the CDR3 is TGTGCCAGCCGGGACAGGTATTCACCCCTCCACTTT.

A single count supports this clone. The chain couples TRBV6-5 to TRBJ2-1; weak D call: TRBD1 (6 bases). CDR3 length equals 15 residues. The V gene lost 6 bases and the J gene lost 7 bases, with 19 bases spanning the gap. CDR1 is MNHEY, CDR2 SVGAGI, per germline. The CDR3 nucleotides read TGTGCCAGCAGCCGCGGACAGCCCCTTGTAAATGAGCAGTTCTTC. This translates into CASSRGQPLVNEQFF.

The V and J genes are TRBV20-1 and TRBJ2-1, with D perhaps matching TRBD2 (6 bases). Looked up from germline, CDR1 is DFQATT and CDR2 is SNEGSKA (reference sequence). CDR3 size: 13 residues. Trimming removed 3 bases from V and 6 bases from J, with 12 bases in between. The CDR3 coding sequence is TGCAGTGCTAGTGACGGGAGAGGCAATGAGCAGTTCTTC. Translation gives CSASDGRGNEQFF.

This chain joins TRBV27 and TRBJ1-1; no reliable D call. There are 17 residues in the CDR3. Germline loops: CDR1 MNHEY, CDR2 SMNVEV (reference sequence). Trimming left V 6 bases short and J 0 bases short, with 20 bases between. CDR3 loop: CASSPTGGGAMNTEAFF. In DNA form, the CDR3 reads TGTGCCAGCAGCCCCACGGGAGGAGGAGCTATGAACACTGAAGCTTTCTTT.

The V and J genes are TRBV7-6 and TRBJ1-1; TRBD1 aligns across 8 bases. Germline V gene sequence: CDR1 SGHVS, CDR2 FNYEAQ. V shed 6 bases, J shed 3 bases, and the junction held 3 bases outside the gene matches. This CDR3 is 13 amino acids long. The CDR3 nucleotides read TGTGCCAGCAGGGGACAGGCCTACACTGAAGCTTTCTTT. This encodes CASRGQAYTEAFF. The whole variable domain, remainder taken from reference TRBV7-6 and TRBJ1-1, is GAGVSQSPRYKVTKRGQDVALRCDPISGHVSLYWYRQALGQGPEFLTYFNYEAQQDKSGLPNDRFSAERPEGSISTLTIQRTEQRDSAMYRCASRGQAYTEAFFGQGTRLTVV.

This chain links TRBV29-1 with TRBJ2-5; 12 nucleotides align to TRBD1. This CDR3 is built from 15 residues. V shed 2 bases, J shed 5 bases, and the junction held 6 bases outside the gene matches. CDR1 and CDR2 from the germline V gene are SQVTM and ANQGSEA. CDR3 sequence reads: CSVEPGQGARETQYF. The CDR3 DNA is TGCAGCGTTGAACCGGGACAGGGGGCGAGGGAGACCCAGTACTTC.

The chain combines TRBV6-5 with TRBJ1-2, with 7 bases lining up with TRBD1. CDR3 size: 14 residues. The V gene end was trimmed by 5 bases and the J gene end by 7 bases; junction bases not matched to a gene: 10. CDR1 and CDR2 from the germline V gene are MNHEY and SVGAGI. CDR3 in DNA: TGTGCCAGCAGTCCCGACAGGGCTGGAGGTGGCTACACCTTC. It translates to CASSPDRAGGGYTF.

This clone showed up just a few times. The chain links TRBV5-1 to TRBJ1-5; D is unresolved. The V gene lost 4 bases and the J gene lost 5 bases, with 10 bases spanning the gap. Germline-derived CDR1 and CDR2 are SGHRS and YFSETQ. The CDR3 loop spans 13 amino acids. CDR3 sequence (DNA): TGCGCCAGCAGCCCAGACGGAGATCAGCCCCAGCATTTT. The encoded protein is CASSPDGDQPQHF.

The J gene is TRBJ2-3, the V gene TRBV6-4; D is possibly TRBD2 (5 bases). Germline CDR1 reads MRHNA; CDR2 reads SNTAGT. This CDR3 is built from 15 residues. V was trimmed by 6 bases and J by 0 bases, leaving 13 bases between them. In DNA form, the CDR3 reads TGTGCCAGCAGCCTTGACGAGGGAAGCACAGATACGCAGTATTTT. Amino acid sequence: CASSLDEGSTDTQYF.

This sequence joins TRBV27 and TRBJ1-5, with 9 bases that match TRBD1. Losses at the gene ends were 4 bases for V and 0 bases for J; bases not matched to a gene: 10. Germline V CDR1 and CDR2: MNHEY, SMNVEV (reference sequence). The CDR3 has 18 amino acids. The CDR3, as DNA: TGTGCCAGCAGTTCCGGGACAGGGAGGATGGGTAGCAATCAGCCCCAGCATTTT. This encodes CASSSGTGRMGSNQPQHF.

The rearrangement links TRBV18 to TRBJ1-2; 7 bases fit TRBD1. The germline V gene encodes CDR1 KGHSH and CDR2 LQKENI. J was trimmed by 1 base and V by 0 bases; bases with no gene match: 5. The CDR3 length is 16 residues. The CDR3 loop is CASSPPVGQVNYGYTF. The CDR3, as DNA: TGTGCCAGCTCACCACCTGTTGGACAGGTTAACTATGGCTACACCTTC.

The rearrangement joins TRBV4-2 to TRBJ2-3, with 10 bases that match TRBD2. CDR3 length equals 17 residues. Germline values: CDR1 LGHNA, CDR2 YNFKEQ. The J segment lost 0 bases and the V segment lost 1 base, leaving 4 bases of the junction unmatched. CDR3 in DNA: TGTGCCAGCAGCCAAGTTTTAGCGGGAGGCAGCACAGATACGCAGTATTTT. Translated: CASSQVLAGGSTDTQYF.

The chain combines TRBV5-6 with TRBJ2-5; D is unclear. From germline, CDR1 is SGHDT and CDR2 YYEEEE. V lost 1 base and J 4 bases, leaving 5 bases between the germline ends. CDR3 length: 12 residues. The DNA for the CDR3 is TGTGCCAGCAGCTTGCCGCGAGAGACCCAGTACTTC. This translates into CASSLPRETQYF.

This clone was observed once. V and J are TRBV7-2 and TRBJ1-1; tentative D call: TRBD1 (6 bases). CDR1 and CDR2 from the germline V gene are SGHTA and FQGNSA. The CDR3 is 15 residues long. V lost 3 bases, J lost 2 bases, and 13 bases lay in between. CDR3 sequence reads: CASSLQDRRNTEAFF. DNA for the CDR3: TGTGCCAGCAGCTTGCAAGACAGGAGAAACACTGAAGCTTTCTTT.